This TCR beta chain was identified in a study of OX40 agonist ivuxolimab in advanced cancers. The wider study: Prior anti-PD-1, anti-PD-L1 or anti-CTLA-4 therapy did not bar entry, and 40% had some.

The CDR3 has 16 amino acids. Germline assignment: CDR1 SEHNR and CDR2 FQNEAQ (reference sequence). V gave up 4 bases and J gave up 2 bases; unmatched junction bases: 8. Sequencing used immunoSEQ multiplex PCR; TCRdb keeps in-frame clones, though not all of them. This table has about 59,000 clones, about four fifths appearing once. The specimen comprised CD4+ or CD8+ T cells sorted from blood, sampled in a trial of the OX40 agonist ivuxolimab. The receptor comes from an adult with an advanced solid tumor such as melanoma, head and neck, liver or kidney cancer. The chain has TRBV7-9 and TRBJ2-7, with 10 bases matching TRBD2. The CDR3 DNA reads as TGTGCCAGCAGCTATTCCCCAGCGGGAGGGCCCTACGAGCAGTACTTC. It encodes CASSYSPAGGPYEQYF.